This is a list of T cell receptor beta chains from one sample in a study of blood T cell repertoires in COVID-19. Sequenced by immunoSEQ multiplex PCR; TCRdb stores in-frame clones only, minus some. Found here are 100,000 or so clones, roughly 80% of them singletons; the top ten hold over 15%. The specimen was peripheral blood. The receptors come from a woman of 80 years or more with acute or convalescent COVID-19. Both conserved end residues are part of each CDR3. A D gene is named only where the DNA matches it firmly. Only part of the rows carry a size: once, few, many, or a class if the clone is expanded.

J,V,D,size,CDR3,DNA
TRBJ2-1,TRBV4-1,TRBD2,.,CASSQGTSGRGWNEQFF,TGCGCCAGCAGCCAAGGGACTAGCGGGAGGGGTTGGAATGAGCAGTTCTTC
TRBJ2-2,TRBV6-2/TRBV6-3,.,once,CASSYSFPTGELFF,TGTGCCAGCAGTTACTCTTTCCCTACCGGGGAGCTGTTTTTT
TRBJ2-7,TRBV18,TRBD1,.,CASSPPGQLEQYF,TGTGCCAGCTCACCACCGGGACAGCTCGAGCAGTACTTC
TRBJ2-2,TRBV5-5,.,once,CASSVNVLSGTGELFF,TGTGCCAGCAGCGTGAACGTTCTGTCGGGCACCGGGGAGCTGTTTTTT
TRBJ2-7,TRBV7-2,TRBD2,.,CASQRGGTSGAYEQYF,TGTGCCAGTCAACGCGGGGGGACTAGCGGGGCCTACGAGCAGTACTTC
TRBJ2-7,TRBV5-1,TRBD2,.,CASRAELAPYEQYF,TGCGCCAGCAGGGCGGAACTAGCGCCCTACGAGCAGTACTTC
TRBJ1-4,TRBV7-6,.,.,CASSLASGKGEKLFF,TGTGCCAGCAGCTTAGCTTCGGGGAAGGGTGAAAAACTGTTTTTT
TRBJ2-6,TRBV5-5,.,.,CASSFLASGANVLTF,TGTGCCAGCAGCTTTTTAGCCTCTGGGGCCAACGTCCTGACTTTC
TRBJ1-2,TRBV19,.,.,CASSIDGAGGPYGYTF,TGTGCCAGTAGTATAGATGGGGCCGGAGGGCCATATGGCTACACCTTC
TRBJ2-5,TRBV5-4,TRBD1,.,CASSFRGQGPETQYF,TGTGCCAGCAGCTTTCGGGGACAGGGGCCGGAGACCCAGTACTTC
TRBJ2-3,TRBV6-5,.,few,CASGRQSTDTQYF,TGTGCCAGCGGGCGACAGAGCACAGATACGCAGTATTTT
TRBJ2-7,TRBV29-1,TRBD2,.,CSVAGGESYEQYF,TGCAGCGTTGCCGGGGGGGAATCCTACGAGCAGTACTTC
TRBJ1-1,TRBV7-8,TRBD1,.,CASSPRGQRDTEAFF,TGTGCCAGCAGCCCCAGGGGGCAAAGGGACACTGAAGCTTTCTTT
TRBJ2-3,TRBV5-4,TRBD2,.,CASSRGASGFLDTQYF,TGTGCCAGCAGCCGGGGGGCTAGCGGGTTTTTAGATACGCAGTATTTT
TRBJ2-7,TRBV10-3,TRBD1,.,CAISESTGGAYEQYF,TGTGCCATCAGTGAGTCGACAGGGGGAGCTTACGAGCAGTACTTC
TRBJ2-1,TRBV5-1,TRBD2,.,CASSPLGSGMGGEQFF,TGCGCCAGCAGCCCCCTGGGTAGCGGGATGGGAGGCGAGCAGTTCTTC